This TCR beta chain was identified in a study of spatial heterogeneity in lung cancer. Study information: Compared with alpha-chain sequences, beta-chain sequences were consistently detected in greater numbers.

The time point: sample taken at primary tumor resection. Unsorted whole RNA from tumor, nontumor lung or frozen PBMC underwent sequencing. Untreated early-stage non-small cell lung cancer patients, around 72 in total, were the donors. Each TCR cDNA molecule bore a unique molecular identifier. A single record per CDR3 protein comes from TCRdb applying MiXCR to the 5' RACE reads. Seen here are about 12,000 distinct CDR3 sequences, under 4% observed once, and the top ten hold less than 50%. In its sample, this clonotype was seen many times. This beta chain is a stray sequence in a library constructed for alpha chains; its clone size is not meaningful. The material was PBMCs, obtained at surgery. This clonotype was obtained from a male donor with early-stage non-small cell lung cancer.

CDR3 sequence (DNA): TGTGCCAGCAGCTTGGTTGTTACTGAAGCTTTCTTT. Translation gives CASSLVVTEAFF. The chain combines TRBV5-6 with TRBJ1-1; D remains ambiguous. The V gene lost 0 bases and the J gene lost 5 bases, with 5 bases spanning the gap. The CDR3 loop spans 12 amino acids. The germline gives CDR1 SGHDT, CDR2 YYEEEE.